The 17 T cell receptor beta chains given below trace back to one sample, sequenced in a study of T cells expressing NK-cell markers (dated by TCRdb to the early 2020s). The library was obtained by 5' RACE. TCRdb records Illumina HiSeq 2000 as the sequencer. TCRdb reprocessed the reads and provides one entry for every CDR3 protein sequence; no DNA is given. The table held for this sample gives about 390,000 distinct CDR3 sequences. The ten largest account for approximately 12% of the sample. Sequencing used blood T cells: a sorted CD56 or NKG2C T cell subset, CD4+ or CD8+ T cells, or bulk PBMC T cells (not recorded which). These receptors came from a woman aged 50 to 60 in good health. Donor details come from another sample of the same person, matched by shared clones.

This sequence joins TRBV5-4 and TRBJ2-7; no DNA is available, so the TRBD1 call from TCRdb remains unchecked. The CDR3 runs 12 residues. Germline V gene lookup returns CDR1 SGHNT and CDR2 YYREEE (reference sequence). The CDR3 sequence is CASSFGNYEQYF.

CDR3 protein: CASSVTGATDTQYF. The chain carries TRBV5-5 and TRBJ2-3; as DNA is missing, the TRBD1 call by TCRdb cannot be tested. The CDR3 totals 14 residues. Per the germline V gene, CDR1 is SGHKS and CDR2 is YYEKEE (reference sequence).

The V gene is TRBV29-1, the J gene TRBJ1-2. Germline lookup yields CDR1 SQVTM and CDR2 ANQGSEA. The CDR3 length is 14 residues. This chain's CDR3 is CSGFPGEGVNGYTF.

This CDR3 is CSARDSWTGDAYEQYF. The V and J genes are TRBV20-1 and TRBJ2-7; TCRdb indicates TRBD1, and absent DNA this call remains unverified. This CDR3 has 16 residues. Germline-derived CDR1 and CDR2 are DFQATT and SNEGSKA (reference sequence).

The rearrangement joins TRBV7-9 to TRBJ2-7; TCRdb selects TRBD2, and the lack of DNA leaves this call unchecked. CDR1 is SEHNR and CDR2 is FQNEAQ in the germline V gene (reference sequence). There are 16 residues in the CDR3. The CDR3 is CASSRGGLEGSWEQYF. The variable domain in full, completed from reference TRBV7-9 and TRBJ2-7, reads DTGVSQNPRHKITKRGQNVTFRCDPISEHNRLYWYRQTLGQGPEFLTYFQNEAQLEKSRLLSDRFSAERPKGSFSTLEIQRTEQGDSAMYLCASSRGGLEGSWEQYFGPGTRLTVT.

The chain carries TRBV10-3 and TRBJ2-2; TCRdb's D call, TRBD1, is unchecked because there is no DNA. The V gene's germline CDR1 is ENHRY and CDR2 SYGVKD. This CDR3 region has 13 residues. The CDR3 here is CASSDRASGELFF.

The CDR3 spells CASSPRTVQRSGNTIYF. V usage is TRBV7-8 and J usage is TRBJ1-3; TCRdb returns TRBD1, unconfirmable since there is no DNA. The CDR3 covers 17 residues. Germline CDR1 is SGHVS and CDR2 is FQNEAQ.

The gene calls are TRBV5-1 and TRBJ2-5; TCRdb's D gene call, TRBD1, goes unchecked for lack of DNA. Germline-derived CDR1 and CDR2 are SGHRS and YFSETQ. The CDR3 length is 13 residues. CDR3 sequence: CASSFPGEKTQYF.

This chain joins TRBV27 and TRBJ1-5; TCRdb's D gene call, TRBD1, goes unchecked for lack of DNA. The CDR3 consists of 14 residues. Germline loops: CDR1 MNHEY, CDR2 SMNVEV (reference sequence). CDR3 region: CASSLGHPNQPQHF.

The CDR3 loop reads CATWGPRIDGYTF. The V call is TRBV24-1, the J call TRBJ1-2; TCRdb picks TRBD1, but there is no DNA to check that call. The CDR3 is 13 residues long. The germline V gene has CDR1 KGHDR and CDR2 SFDVKD.

The chain has TRBV5-1 and TRBJ2-7; checking the TCRdb D call of TRBD2 is not possible without DNA. This CDR3 is built from 15 residues. In germline, CDR1 is SGHRS, CDR2 YFSETQ. This CDR3 reads CASSFTSGSGYEQYF. Drawing the rest from reference TRBV5-1 and TRBJ2-7, the complete variable domain is KAGVTQTPRYLIKTRGQQVTLSCSPISGHRSVSWYQQTPGQGLQFLFEYFSETQRNKGNFPGRFSGRQFSNSRSEMNVSTLELGDSALYLCASSFTSGSGYEQYFGPGTRLTVT.

The chain is built from TRBV6-1 and TRBJ1-5; TCRdb designates TRBD1, a call that cannot be tested without DNA. Looked up from germline, CDR1 is MNHNS and CDR2 is SASEGT. The CDR3 totals 15 residues. This chain's CDR3 is CASSEITRSNQPQHF.

The J gene is TRBJ2-5, the V gene TRBV12-3 or TRBV12-4; TCRdb gives TRBD1 as the D gene, but with no DNA this cannot be confirmed. The CDR3 covers 15 residues. The CDR3 region is CASSKGQGAVETQYF.

The chain links TRBV12-3 or TRBV12-4 to TRBJ1-2; the D call of TRBD1 rests on TCRdb alone, since no DNA is present to check it. This CDR3 has 14 residues. The CDR3 is CASSFPTGNYGYTF.

V usage is TRBV5-1 and J usage is TRBJ2-1; the TRBD1 assignment by TCRdb is unverifiable without DNA. Germline V gene lookup returns CDR1 SGHRS and CDR2 YFSETQ. The CDR3 is made up of 17 amino acids. The CDR3 spells CASSSRQGSSSYNEQFF. Complete variable domain (other parts from reference TRBV5-1 and TRBJ2-1): KAGVTQTPRYLIKTRGQQVTLSCSPISGHRSVSWYQQTPGQGLQFLFEYFSETQRNKGNFPGRFSGRQFSNSRSEMNVSTLELGDSALYLCASSSRQGSSSYNEQFFGPGTRLTVL.

The CDR3 here is CAIRRDLAGGMDTQYF. The J gene is TRBJ2-3, the V gene TRBV10-3; as DNA is missing, the TRBD2 call by TCRdb cannot be tested. Germline assignment: CDR1 ENHRY and CDR2 SYGVKD. CDR3 length: 16 residues.

The chain recombines TRBV27 with TRBJ1-3; the D call of TRBD1 rests on TCRdb alone, since no DNA is present to check it. CDR3 length: 21 amino acids. Germline V gene data show CDR1 as MNHEY and CDR2 as SMNVEV (reference sequence). The CDR3 loop reads CASSFNPPRIGTETSGNTIYF.